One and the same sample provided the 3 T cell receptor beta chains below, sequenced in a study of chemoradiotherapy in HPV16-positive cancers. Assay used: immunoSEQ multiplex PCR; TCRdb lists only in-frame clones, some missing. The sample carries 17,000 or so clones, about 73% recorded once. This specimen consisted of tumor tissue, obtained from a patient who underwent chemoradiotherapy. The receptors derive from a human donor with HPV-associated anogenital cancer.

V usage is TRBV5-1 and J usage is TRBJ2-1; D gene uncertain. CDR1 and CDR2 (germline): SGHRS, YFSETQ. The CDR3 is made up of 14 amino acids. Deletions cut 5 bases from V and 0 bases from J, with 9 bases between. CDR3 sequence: CASSGWGSYNEQFF. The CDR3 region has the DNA TGCGCCAGCAGTGGTTGGGGCTCCTACAATGAGCAGTTCTTC.

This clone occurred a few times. The CDR3 reads CASSAYRGEGYTF. CDR3 nucleotide sequence: TGTGCCAGCAGTGCGTACAGGGGAGAAGGCTACACCTTC. V usage is TRBV6-1 and J usage is TRBJ1-2; 7 positions match TRBD1. Germline lookup yields CDR1 MNHNS and CDR2 SASEGT. J was trimmed by 8 bases and V by 4 bases; bases with no gene match: 7. The CDR3 loop spans 13 amino acids.

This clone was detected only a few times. The CDR3: CASTSGRATGELFF. CDR3 nucleotide sequence: TGCGCCAGCACGAGCGGGAGAGCCACCGGGGAGCTGTTTTTT. The gene calls are TRBV5-1 and TRBJ2-2; 8 nucleotides align to TRBD2. V lost 6 bases and J lost 4; bases outside the gene matches: 5. This CDR3 has 14 residues. The V gene's germline CDR1 is SGHRS and CDR2 YFSETQ.